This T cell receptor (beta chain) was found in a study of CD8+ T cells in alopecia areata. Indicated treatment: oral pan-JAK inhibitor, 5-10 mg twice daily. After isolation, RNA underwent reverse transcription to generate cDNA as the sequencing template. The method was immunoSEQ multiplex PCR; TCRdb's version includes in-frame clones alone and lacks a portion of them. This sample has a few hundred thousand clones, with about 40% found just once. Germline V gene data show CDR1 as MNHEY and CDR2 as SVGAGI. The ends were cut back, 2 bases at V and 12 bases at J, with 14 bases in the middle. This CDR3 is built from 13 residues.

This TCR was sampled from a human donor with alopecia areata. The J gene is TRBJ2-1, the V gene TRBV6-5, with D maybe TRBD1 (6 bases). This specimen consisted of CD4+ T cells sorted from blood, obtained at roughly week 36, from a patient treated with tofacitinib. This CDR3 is CASSYPKQGMQFF. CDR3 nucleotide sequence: TGTGCCAGCAGTTACCCCAAACAGGGAATGCAGTTCTTC.